A single sample is the source of the 17 T cell receptor beta chains below, sequenced in a study of blood T cells in healthy people across ages. Alongside a J-beta primer mix, a sample-barcoded 5' primer served in a second PCR lasting about 7 to 11 cycles. TCRdb passed the 5' RACE reads through MiXCR, listing each CDR3 protein once. Of about 680,000 distinct CDR3 sequences in the sample, approximately 49% are singletons; the top ten hold 25% to 35%. Input material: blood. Source of these receptors: a woman in her sixties or seventies in good health.

In its sample, this clonotype was seen many times. The chain employs TRBV4-3 and TRBJ1-2; TRBD1 matches at 8 bases. In germline, CDR1 is LGHNA, CDR2 YSLEER. This CDR3 comprises 14 residues. The V segment lost 4 bases and the J segment 3 bases; nucleotides outside the gene matches: 4. CDR3 loop: CASSLQTGDYGYTF. CDR3 in DNA: TGCGCCAGCAGCCTCCAGACAGGGGACTATGGCTACACCTTC.

The chain recombines TRBV7-2 with TRBJ1-2, with D uncertain. Germline-derived CDR1 and CDR2 are SGHTA and FQGNSA. The CDR3 is 13 residues long. Trimming removed 2 bases at V and 6 bases at J, with 10 bases between. The DNA for the CDR3 is TGTGCCAGCAGCTTAAGCCAGAACCATGGCTACACCTTC. Protein: CASSLSQNHGYTF.

This clonotype has a single count. The V and J genes are TRBV29-1 and TRBJ2-5, with a possible D match to TRBD1 (6 bases). This CDR3 is 13 amino acids long. CDR1 is SQVTM, CDR2 ANQGSEA, per germline. With 3 bases removed from V and 6 bases from J, the gap between germline ends came to 14 bases. The CDR3 is CSVEDQGFKTQYF. As DNA, the CDR3 is TGCAGCGTTGAGGATCAGGGGTTCAAGACCCAGTACTTC.

The chain recombines TRBV30 with TRBJ1-4; possible D gene TRBD1, 5 bases. Germline CDR1 and CDR2: GTSNPN and SVGIG (reference sequence). The CDR3 covers 13 residues. V was trimmed by 3 bases and J by 7 bases, leaving 12 bases between them. In DNA form, the CDR3 reads TGTGCCTGGAGACAGGAGGGGACTGAAAAACTGTTTTTT. Translation: CAWRQEGTEKLFF. Together with reference TRBV30 and TRBJ1-4, the CDR3 gives the full variable domain: SQTIHQWPATLVQPVGSPLSLECTVEGTSNPNLYWYRQAAGRGLQLLFYSVGIGQISSEVPQNLSASRPQDRQFILSSKKLLLSDSGFYLCAWRQEGTEKLFFGSGTQLSVL.

V is TRBV20-1 and J is TRBJ2-7; 13 positions agree with TRBD2. V dropped 6 bases and J dropped 7; count of bases not matched to a gene: 12. The CDR3 extends over 15 amino acids. The V gene's germline CDR1 is DFQATT and CDR2 SNEGSKA (reference sequence). The CDR3 bases are TGCAGTGCCGCAGTCTCCCGACTAGCGGGAGGTGAGCAGTACTTC. Encoded protein: CSAAVSRLAGGEQYF.

The chain employs TRBV10-3 and TRBJ2-7, with 8 bases identical to TRBD2. Looked up from germline, CDR1 is ENHRY and CDR2 is SYGVKD. J was trimmed by 3 bases and V by 6 bases; bases with no gene match: 7. The CDR3 consists of 14 residues. The CDR3 nucleotides are TGTGCCATCAGGATTCGGGAGGGAGACTACGAGCAGTACTTC. Protein sequence: CAIRIREGDYEQYF.

Only a few counts were recorded for this clonotype. The chain has TRBV5-1 and TRBJ2-7; tentatively, D is TRBD2 (5 bases). There are 14 residues in the CDR3. The V gene's germline CDR1 is SGHRS and CDR2 YFSETQ. The V end was cut by 6 bases, the J end by 0 bases, with 13 bases between. The CDR3 sequence is CASTLGGSSYEQYF. CDR3 DNA sequence: TGCGCCAGCACCCTAGGCGGGTCCTCCTACGAGCAGTACTTC.

This clonotype was counted only a few times. The CDR3 spells CASSRAVAGETQYF. DNA for the CDR3: TGTGCCAGCAGCCGTGCCGTAGCGGGAGAGACCCAGTACTTC. This sequence joins TRBV6-5 and TRBJ2-7, with 7 bases aligning to TRBD2. The J call may be mistaken, given a closer DNA end match to TRBJ2-5. CDR3 length: 14 residues. Per the germline V gene, CDR1 is MNHEY and CDR2 is SVGAGI.

The rearrangement links TRBV18 to TRBJ2-4; D possibly uses TRBD1 or TRBD2 (6 bases each). The J call is doubtful: the DNA matches TRBJ2-7 better. In germline, CDR1 is KGHSH, CDR2 LQKENI. The CDR3 consists of 14 residues. The CDR3 DNA follows: TGTGCCAGCTCACCAAGTCTCGGGGGCGGCGAGCAGTACTTC. Protein product: CASSPSLGGGEQYF.

For the CDR3, the DNA is TGTGCCACGGAAGGGGGCACTAGCGGGGGCAAATTGGGAAATGAGCAGTTCTTC. Its translation is CATEGGTSGGKLGNEQFF. The rearrangement joins TRBV2 to TRBJ2-1; the match to TRBD2 covers 11 bases. The CDR3 length is 18 residues. V lost 10 bases, J lost 7 bases, and 21 bases stayed unmatched. Germline CDR1 is SNHLY and CDR2 is FYNNEI.

The chain is built from TRBV20-1 and TRBJ2-5; tentative D call: TRBD1 (5 bases). CDR1 DFQATT and CDR2 SNEGSKA come from the germline V gene (reference sequence). The CDR3 covers 13 residues. Trimming pared 0 bases from V and 11 bases from J, leaving 16 bases between. The CDR3 nucleotides are TGCAGTGCTAGAGAGGTAGGAAGGGGTGAGCAGTACTTC. It specifies CSAREVGRGEQYF.

This clonotype was observed a single time. The CDR3 loop is CSVGTGLTSMNTEAFF. Written as DNA, the CDR3 is TGCAGCGTCGGGACAGGGCTTACTTCAATGAACACTGAAGCTTTCTTT. This chain uses TRBV29-1 with TRBJ1-1, with TRBD1 identical over 9 bases. CDR3 length equals 16 residues. Germline CDR1 SQVTM, CDR2 ANQGSEA. V dropped 6 bases and J dropped 0; count of bases not matched to a gene: 11.

The chain recombines TRBV2 with TRBJ2-5, with 8 positions matching TRBD2. Germline CDR1 reads SNHLY; CDR2 reads FYNNEI. The V and J ends lost 7 bases and 4 bases, in that order; junction bases with no gene match: 5. This CDR3 is built from 13 residues. The CDR3 sequence is CASTGGLGETQYF. The CDR3 coding sequence is TGTGCCAGCACGGGGGGACTAGGAGAGACCCAGTACTTC.

This chain links TRBV20-1 with TRBJ2-7; 9 bases map to TRBD2. The length of the CDR3 is 16 residues. From germline, CDR1 is DFQATT and CDR2 SNEGSKA (reference sequence). J was trimmed by 5 bases and V by 0 bases; bases with no gene match: 11. The CDR3 DNA reads as TGCAGTGCTAGAGATCCCCAGGAAGCGGGAGGACACGAGCAGTACTTC. The encoded protein is CSARDPQEAGGHEQYF.

V is TRBV10-3 and J is TRBJ2-1; TRBD2 matches at 7 bases. Germline-derived CDR1 and CDR2 are ENHRY and SYGVKD. Trimming at V came to 6 bases and at J to 7 bases, leaving 12 bases not matched to a gene. This CDR3 comprises 15 residues. The CDR3 bases are TGTGCCATCAGCGCTCGGGGAGGGAGTGGTAATGAGCAGTTCTTC. It translates to CAISARGGSGNEQFF.

The chain couples TRBV6-6 to TRBJ1-6; D gene uncertain. CDR3 length equals 14 residues. The V and J ends lost 2 bases and 7 bases respectively, with 9 bases between them. Looked up from germline, CDR1 is MNHNY and CDR2 is SVGAGI (reference sequence). The CDR3 is CASSYRETNSPLHF. The DNA of the CDR3 is TGTGCCAGCAGTTACAGGGAGACGAATTCACCCCTCCACTTT.

This chain connects TRBV7-3 to TRBJ2-1, with 7 bases matching TRBD2. With V trimmed by 1 base and J by 3 bases, 3 bases remained unmatched. The CDR3 is made up of 15 amino acids. From germline, CDR1 is SGHTA and CDR2 FQGTGA. The CDR3: CASSLMGGNYNEQFF. As DNA, the CDR3 is TGTGCCAGCAGCTTAATGGGAGGGAACTACAATGAGCAGTTCTTC. Looking up the rest from reference TRBV7-3 and TRBJ2-1 gives the full variable domain: GAGVSQTPSNKVTEKGKYVELRCDPISGHTALYWYRQSLGQGPEFLIYFQGTGAADDSGLPNDRFFAVRPEGSVSTLKIQRTERGDSAVYLCASSLMGGNYNEQFFGPGTRLTVL.